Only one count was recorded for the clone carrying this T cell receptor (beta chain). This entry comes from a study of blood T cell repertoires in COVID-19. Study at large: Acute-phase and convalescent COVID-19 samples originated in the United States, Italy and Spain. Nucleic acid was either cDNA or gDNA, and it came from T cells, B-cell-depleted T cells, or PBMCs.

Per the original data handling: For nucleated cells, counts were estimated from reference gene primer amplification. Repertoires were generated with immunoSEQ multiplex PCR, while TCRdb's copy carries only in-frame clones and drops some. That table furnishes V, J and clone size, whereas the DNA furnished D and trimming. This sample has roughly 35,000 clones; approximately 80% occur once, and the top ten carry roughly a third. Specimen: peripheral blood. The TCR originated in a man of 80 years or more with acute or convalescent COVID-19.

CDR3 loop: CASSPRTETTDTQYF. The DNA of the CDR3 is TGTGCCAGCAGCCCCCGGACAGAAACTACAGATACGCAGTATTTT. The V and J genes are TRBV3-1 (or the pseudogene TRBV3-2) and TRBJ2-3; D perhaps matches TRBD1 (6 bases). The CDR3 has 15 residues. Germline values: CDR1 LGHDT, CDR2 YNNKEL (reference sequence). V was pared by 4 bases and J by 3 bases, with 14 bases between.